The table lists the clone carrying this TCR beta chain with a count of one. No antigen is known for it. These data are taken from a study of beta chain features in type 1 diabetes. Study-wide results and caveats: VDJ junctions in type 1 diabetes patients carried more deletions and fewer insertions.

This CDR3 contains 12 residues. Germline-derived CDR1 and CDR2 are MNHNY and SVGAGI (reference sequence). V gave up 6 bases and J gave up 4 bases, with 10 bases separating them. Since all of the isolated RNA was reverse transcribed, expressed TCRB transcripts were what got sequenced. Regulatory, naive and central memory T cell samples averaged around 3.6 million reads. Repertoires were generated with immunoSEQ multiplex PCR, while TCRdb's copy carries only in-frame clones and drops some. The sample gives some 230,000 clones, over 8.5% of which show up once; about 0.037% is in the top ten. The sequencing sample was made of naive CD4+ T cells from blood. This TCR was sampled from a woman between 18 and 30 years old in good health. This sequence joins TRBV6-6 and TRBJ2-7, with D possibly TRBD2 on 5 matching bases. The CDR3 bases are TGTGCCAGCAGCGACCTAGCATACGAGCAGTACTTC. Translating it yields CASSDLAYEQYF.